The sequence of this T cell receptor (beta chain) was determined in a study of control samples from healthy donors and cancer patients. Produced via immunoSEQ multiplex PCR; TCRdb's table is partial and in-frame only. The table lists 100,000 or so clones, roughly 83% of them singletons. The ends were cut back, 7 bases at V and 0 bases at J, with 19 bases in the middle. The length of the CDR3 is 17 residues. Germline V lookup: CDR1 LNHDA, CDR2 SQIVND (reference sequence). The source is a woman aged 25-40 years in good health. Sequenced sample: blood. The V call is TRBV19, the J call TRBJ1-3; D is undetermined. CDR3 coding DNA: TGTGCCAGTAATAACGTCGGATTCGGCAGCTCTGGAAACACCATATATTTT. Translation gives CASNNVGFGSSGNTIYF.